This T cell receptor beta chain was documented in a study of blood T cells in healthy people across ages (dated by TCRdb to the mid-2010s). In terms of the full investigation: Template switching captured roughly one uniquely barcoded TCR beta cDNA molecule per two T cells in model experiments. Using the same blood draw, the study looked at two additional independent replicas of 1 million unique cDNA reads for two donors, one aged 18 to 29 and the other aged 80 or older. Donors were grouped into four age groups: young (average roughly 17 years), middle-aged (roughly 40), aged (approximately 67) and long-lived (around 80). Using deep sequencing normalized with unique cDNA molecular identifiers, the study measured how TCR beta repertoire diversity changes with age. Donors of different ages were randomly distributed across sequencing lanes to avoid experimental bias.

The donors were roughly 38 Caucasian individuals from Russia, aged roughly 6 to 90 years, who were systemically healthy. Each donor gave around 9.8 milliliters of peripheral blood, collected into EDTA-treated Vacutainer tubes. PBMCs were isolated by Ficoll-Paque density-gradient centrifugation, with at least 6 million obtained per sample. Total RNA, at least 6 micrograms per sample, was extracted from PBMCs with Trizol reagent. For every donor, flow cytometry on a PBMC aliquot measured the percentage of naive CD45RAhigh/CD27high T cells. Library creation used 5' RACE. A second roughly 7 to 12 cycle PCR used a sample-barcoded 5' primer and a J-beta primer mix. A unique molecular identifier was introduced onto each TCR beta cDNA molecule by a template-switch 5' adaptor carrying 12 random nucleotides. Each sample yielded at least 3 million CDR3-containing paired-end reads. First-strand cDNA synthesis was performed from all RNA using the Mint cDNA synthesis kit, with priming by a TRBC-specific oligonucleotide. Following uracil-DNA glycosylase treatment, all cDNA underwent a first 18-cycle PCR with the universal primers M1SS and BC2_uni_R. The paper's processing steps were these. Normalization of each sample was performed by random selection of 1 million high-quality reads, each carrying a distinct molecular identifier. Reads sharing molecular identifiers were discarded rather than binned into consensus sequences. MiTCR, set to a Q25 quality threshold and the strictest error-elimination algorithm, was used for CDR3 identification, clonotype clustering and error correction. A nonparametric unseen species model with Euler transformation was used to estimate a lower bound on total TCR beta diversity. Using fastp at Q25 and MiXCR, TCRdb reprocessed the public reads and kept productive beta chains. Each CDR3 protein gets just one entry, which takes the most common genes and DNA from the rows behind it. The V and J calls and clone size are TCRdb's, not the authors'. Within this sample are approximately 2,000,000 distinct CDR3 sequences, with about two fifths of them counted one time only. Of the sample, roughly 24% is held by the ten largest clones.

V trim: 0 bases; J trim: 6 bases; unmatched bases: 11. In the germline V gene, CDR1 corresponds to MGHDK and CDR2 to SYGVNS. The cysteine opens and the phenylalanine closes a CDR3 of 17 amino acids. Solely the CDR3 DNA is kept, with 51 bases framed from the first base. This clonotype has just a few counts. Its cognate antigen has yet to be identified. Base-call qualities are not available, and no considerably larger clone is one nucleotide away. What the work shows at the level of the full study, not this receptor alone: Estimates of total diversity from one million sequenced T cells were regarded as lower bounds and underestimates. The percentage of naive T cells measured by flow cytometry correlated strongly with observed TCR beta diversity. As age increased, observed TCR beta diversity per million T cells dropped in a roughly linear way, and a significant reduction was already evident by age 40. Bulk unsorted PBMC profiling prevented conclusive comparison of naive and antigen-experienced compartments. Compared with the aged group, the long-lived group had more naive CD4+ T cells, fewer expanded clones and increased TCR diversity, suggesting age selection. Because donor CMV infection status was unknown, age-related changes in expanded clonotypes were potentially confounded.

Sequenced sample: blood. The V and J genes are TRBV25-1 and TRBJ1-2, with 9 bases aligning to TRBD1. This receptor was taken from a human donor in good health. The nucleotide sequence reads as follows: TGTGCCAGCAGTGAATATTTCACAGGGGGCCTGCCGGATGGCTACACCTTC. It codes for CASSEYFTGGLPDGYTF.